This T cell receptor (beta chain) was captured by sequencing in a study of vaccination and CD4 T cells after COVID-19. Points on this clonotype: Antigen unknown.

Documented treatment: roughly 11-day PBMC culture with coronavirus spike peptide pools or control peptides (ViraFEST assay). Around 2 million PBMCs per well were cultured with roughly 9.2 IU/ml IL-2 and roughly 10 ug/ml peptide pools. Cultured CD4+ T cells had their DNA profiled by the Oncomine TCR Beta short-read assay. In TCRdb, the PCR reads were re-called with MiXCR into one record per CDR3 protein. Here the sample spans about 13,000 distinct CDR3 sequences, more than 35% being singletons. The clonotype comes from a human donor who had recovered from COVID-19. Sequences were derived from CD4+ T cells from blood, cultured in vitro, sampled after SARS-CoV-2 vaccination.

CDR3 loop: CASSKGDRDGGETQYF. CDR3 nucleotide sequence: TGTGCCAGTAGTAAGGGTGACAGGGACGGAGGAGAGACCCAGTACTTC. This sequence joins TRBV19 and TRBJ2-5; 7 nucleotides align to TRBD1. The CDR3 has 16 amino acids. After removal of 4 bases from V and 4 bases from J, the junction contained 12 bases not matched to a gene. In germline, CDR1 is LNHDA, CDR2 SQIVND (reference sequence). Combining the CDR3 with reference TRBV19 and TRBJ2-5 gives the whole variable domain DGGITQSPKYLFRKEGQNVTLSCEQNLNHDAMYWYRQDPGQGLRLIYYSQIVNDFQKGDIAEGYSVSREKKESFPLTVTSAQKNPTAFYLCASSKGDRDGGETQYFGPGTRLLVL.